This passage covers 13 T cell receptor beta chains from one sample sequenced in a study of shared clonotypes between healthy human individuals. The repertoire was sequenced with immunoSEQ multiplex PCR; TCRdb's copy has only in-frame clones and lacks some. The sample lists some 1.5 million clones, 95% to 99% seen once, with less than 0.55% in the top ten. The sample consisted of naive CD4+ T cells sorted from blood. Subset in this sample: CD45RA+ positively selected. All receptors come from a man in his thirties or forties in good health.

The chain links TRBV19 to TRBJ2-2, with TRBD2 matching 10 bases. V gave up 9 bases and J gave up 0 bases; unmatched junction bases: 13. The germline V gene encodes CDR1 LNHDA and CDR2 SQIVND (reference sequence). CDR3 length: 18 residues. CDR3 sequence reads: CASTRMRTSGANTGELFF. CDR3 nucleotide sequence: TGTGCCAGCACCCGAATGCGGACTAGCGGTGCGAACACCGGGGAGCTGTTTTTT.

This chain joins TRBV7-8 and TRBJ2-5; D may be TRBD1 or TRBD2 (5 bases each). The CDR3 has 15 amino acids. Trimming took off 4 bases at V and 5 bases at J, with 17 bases between the two ends. Per germline, CDR1 SGHVS and CDR2 FQNEAQ. The CDR3 loop is CASSSGTSMAETQYF. The DNA for the CDR3 is TGTGCCAGCAGCTCCGGGACCTCCATGGCTGAGACCCAGTACTTC.

The rearrangement uses TRBV29-1 and TRBJ2-5; D might be TRBD1 (6 bases). The V end lost 7 bases, the J end lost 0 bases, and 24 bases lay between the germline ends. The length of the CDR3 is 17 residues. Germline V lookup: CDR1 SQVTM, CDR2 ANQGSEA. The CDR3 DNA reads TGCAGCGCCAACTTCCGCCGCTGGGGACACTACCAAGAGACCCAGTACTTC. Translating gives CSANFRRWGHYQETQYF.

The gene calls are TRBV6-1 and TRBJ1-5; D may be TRBD1 (6 bases). The CDR3 length is 14 residues. The germline CDR1 and CDR2 sequences are MNHNS and SASEGT. The V end was cut by 0 bases, the J end by 10 bases, with 13 bases between. The CDR3 protein is CASSEAGGLLPQHF. CDR3 bases: TGTGCCAGCAGTGAAGCGGGGGGCCTGCTTCCCCAGCATTTT.

Notes on this clone: Other nucleotide sequences in the sample specify the same CDR3. This chain links TRBV7-6 with TRBJ2-5; D call uncertain. Germline CDR1 SGHVS, CDR2 FNYEAQ. V shed 1 base and J shed 5 bases, with 5 bases lying between them. The CDR3 is made up of 12 amino acids. DNA of the CDR3: TGTGCCAGCAGCTTAGTTGGTGAGACCCAGTACTTC. It translates to CASSLVGETQYF.

V usage is TRBV7-2 and J usage is TRBJ2-3; D remains unclear. This CDR3 spans 14 amino acids. Germline assignment: CDR1 SGHTA and CDR2 FQGNSA. Trimming left V 2 bases short and J 4 bases short, with 10 bases between. CDR3 DNA: TGTGCCAGCAGCTTAATGGCAGTTCCAGATACGCAGTATTTT. This sequence encodes CASSLMAVPDTQYF. Drawing the rest from reference TRBV7-2 and TRBJ2-3, the complete variable domain is GAGVSQSPSNKVTEKGKDVELRCDPISGHTALYWYRQSLGQGLEFLIYFQGNSAPDKSGLPSDRFSAERTGGSVSTLTIQRTQQEDSAVYLCASSLMAVPDTQYFGPGTRLTVL.

The chain uses TRBV28 and TRBJ2-3; weak D call: TRBD1 (5 bases). V lost 7 bases and J lost 4, with 12 bases in between. Germline CDR1 and CDR2: MDHEN and SYDVKM. This CDR3 contains 13 residues. In nucleotides, the CDR3 is TGTGCCAGCATCGGCAGGGTTCCAGATACGCAGTATTTT. Protein product: CASIGRVPDTQYF.

The rearrangement uses TRBV5-4 and TRBJ2-7; TRBD2 matches at 10 bases. After removal of 5 bases from V and 1 base from J, the junction contained 9 bases not matched to a gene. CDR1 is SGHNT, CDR2 YYREEE, per germline (reference sequence). The CDR3 has 16 amino acids. The CDR3, as DNA: TGTGCCAGCAGTCCCCCGGGACTAGCGAAATCCTACGAGCAGTACTTC. Its protein is CASSPPGLAKSYEQYF. The full variable domain, in which reference TRBV5-4 and TRBJ2-7 provide the parts outside the CDR3, is ETGVTQSPTHLIKTRGQQVTLRCSSQSGHNTVSWYQQALGQGPQFIFQYYREEENGRGNFPPRFSGLQFPNYSSELNVNALELDDSALYLCASSPPGLAKSYEQYFGPGTRLTVT.

This clone showed up just once. DNA for the CDR3: TGCGCCAGCAGTAGGGACAGGCTTGGGACTGAAGCTTTCTTT. Translating gives CASSRDRLGTEAFF. This rearrangement joins TRBV5-1 to TRBJ1-1; 8 bases are a match to TRBD1. This CDR3 is built from 14 residues. The V and J ends lost 5 bases and 5 bases, in that order; junction bases with no gene match: 8. Germline loops: CDR1 SGHRS, CDR2 YFSETQ.

The rearrangement uses TRBV6-5 and TRBJ1-2; 9 bases fit TRBD1. Germline V gene sequence: CDR1 MNHEY, CDR2 SVGAGI. The CDR3 has 14 residues. V was pared by 2 bases and J by 8 bases, with 6 bases of the junction left unmatched. The CDR3: CASSYVTGGFGYTF. The CDR3 coding sequence is TGTGCCAGCAGTTACGTGACAGGGGGTTTCGGCTACACCTTC.

This clone was seen only once. This chain connects TRBV11-2 to TRBJ2-1; 9 bases line up with TRBD2. CDR3 size: 16 residues. CDR1 is SGHAT, CDR2 FQNNGV, per germline. The V and J ends lost 5 bases and 0 bases, in that order; junction bases with no gene match: 5. The CDR3 loop is CASSAPGLASYNEQFF. CDR3 in DNA: TGTGCCAGCAGCGCGCCGGGACTAGCCTCCTACAATGAGCAGTTCTTC.

This clone was picked up one time. The V and J genes are TRBV6-5 and TRBJ1-1; possible D gene TRBD1, 5 bases. The germline gives CDR1 MNHEY, CDR2 SVGAGI. The CDR3 has 14 residues. V was cut by 3 bases and J by 6 bases, with 14 bases left in between. CDR3 loop: CASSYFQGVAEAFF. The DNA of the CDR3 is TGTGCCAGCAGTTATTTTCAGGGTGTGGCTGAAGCTTTCTTT.

The chain combines TRBV29-1 with TRBJ2-7; D uncertain. The CDR3 length is 15 residues. CDR1 is SQVTM, CDR2 ANQGSEA, per germline. Between the trimmed V and J ends, which lost 5 bases and 4 bases, there was a span of 21 bases. The CDR3 nucleotides are TGCAGCGTTACACTGTCCGGGTCGGTTAATTACGAGCAGTACTTC. The encoded protein is CSVTLSGSVNYEQYF.